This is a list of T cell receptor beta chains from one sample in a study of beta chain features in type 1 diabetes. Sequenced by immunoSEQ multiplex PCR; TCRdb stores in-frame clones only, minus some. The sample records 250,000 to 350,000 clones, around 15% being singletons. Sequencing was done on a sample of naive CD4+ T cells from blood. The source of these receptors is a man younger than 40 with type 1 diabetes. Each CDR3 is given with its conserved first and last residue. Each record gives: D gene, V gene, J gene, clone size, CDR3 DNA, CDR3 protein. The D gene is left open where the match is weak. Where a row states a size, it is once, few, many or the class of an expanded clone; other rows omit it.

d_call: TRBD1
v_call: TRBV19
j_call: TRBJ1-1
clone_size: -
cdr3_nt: TGTGCCAGTACCCTGGGACAGCTGAACACTGAAGCTTTCTTT
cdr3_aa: CASTLGQLNTEAFF

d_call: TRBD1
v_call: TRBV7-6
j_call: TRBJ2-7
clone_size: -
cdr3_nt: TGTGCCAGCAGCGTCGGGACAGCTAAAGTAACCTCCTACGAGCAGTACTTC
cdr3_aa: CASSVGTAKVTSYEQYF

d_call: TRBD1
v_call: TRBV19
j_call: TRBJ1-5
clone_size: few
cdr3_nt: TGTGCCAGCACGGGGACAGGGGGGCGGCAGCCCCAGCATTTT
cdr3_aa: CASTGTGGRQPQHF

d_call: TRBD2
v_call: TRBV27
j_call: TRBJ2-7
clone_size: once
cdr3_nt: TGTGCCAGCAGTCCCTTCGGTGGGAGGGGTCTCTCCTACGAGCAGTACTTC
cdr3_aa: CASSPFGGRGLSYEQYF

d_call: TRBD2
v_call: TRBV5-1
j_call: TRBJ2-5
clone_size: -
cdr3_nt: TGCGCCAGCAGCTTGGAACTAGCGGGAGGGCAAGAGACCCAGTACTTC
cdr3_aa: CASSLELAGGQETQYF

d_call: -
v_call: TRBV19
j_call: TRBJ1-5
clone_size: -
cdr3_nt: TGTGCCAGTAGTCCACCCTCCCGGGGGAATCAGCCCCAGCATTTT
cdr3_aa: CASSPPSRGNQPQHF

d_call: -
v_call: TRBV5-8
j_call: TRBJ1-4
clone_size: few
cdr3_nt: TGTGCCAGCCGTCGGAGTTCTGGGGCAGGTCATGAAAAACTGTTTTTT
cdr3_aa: CASRRSSGAGHEKLFF

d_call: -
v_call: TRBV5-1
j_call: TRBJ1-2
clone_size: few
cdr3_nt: TGCGCCAGCAGCTTGGCCAGCGGGTTATATGGCTACACCTTC
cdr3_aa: CASSLASGLYGYTF

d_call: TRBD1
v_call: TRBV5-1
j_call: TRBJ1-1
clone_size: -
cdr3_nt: TGCGCCAGCAGCTTGACAGGGGACACTGAAGCTTTCTTT
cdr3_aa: CASSLTGDTEAFF

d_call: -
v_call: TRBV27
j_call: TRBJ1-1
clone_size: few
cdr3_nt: TGTGCCAGCGCCGGTTCCGGGCGGGGTACTGAAGCTTTCTTT
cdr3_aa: CASAGSGRGTEAFF

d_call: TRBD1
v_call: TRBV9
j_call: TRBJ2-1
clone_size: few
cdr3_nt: TGTGCCAGCAGCCCACAGGGGGCAAGCTACAATGAGCAGTTCTTC
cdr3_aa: CASSPQGASYNEQFF

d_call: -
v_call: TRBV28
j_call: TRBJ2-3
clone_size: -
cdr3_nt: TGTGCCAGCAGTCAACTTGACACAGATACGCAGTATTTT
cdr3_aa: CASSQLDTDTQYF

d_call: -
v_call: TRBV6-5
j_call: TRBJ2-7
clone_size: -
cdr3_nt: TGTGCCAGCAGTTACTCTAGCAGTAGGAGCTCCTACGAGCAGTACTTC
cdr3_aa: CASSYSSSRSSYEQYF

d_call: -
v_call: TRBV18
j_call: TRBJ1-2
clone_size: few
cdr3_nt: TGTGCCAGCTCACCACGGGACACCAACTATGGCTACACCTTC
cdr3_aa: CASSPRDTNYGYTF

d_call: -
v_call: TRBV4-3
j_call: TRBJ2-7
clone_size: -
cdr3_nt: TGCGCCAGCAGCCAGTTAAGACAAGGAATCCACGAGCAGTACTTC
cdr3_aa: CASSQLRQGIHEQYF

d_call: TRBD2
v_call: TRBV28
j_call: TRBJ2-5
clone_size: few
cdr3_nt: TGTGCGGCCGGGGGGTACCAAGAGACCCAGTACTTC
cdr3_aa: CAAGGYQETQYF

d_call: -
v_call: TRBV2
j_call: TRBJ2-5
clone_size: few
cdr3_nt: TGTGCCAGCAGTGTTGGGCACCAAGAGACCCAGTACTTC
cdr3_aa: CASSVGHQETQYF

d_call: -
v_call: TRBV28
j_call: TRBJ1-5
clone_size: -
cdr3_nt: TGTGCCAGCAGACTACAGGGTAGTCAGCCCCAGCATTTT
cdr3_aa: CASRLQGSQPQHF

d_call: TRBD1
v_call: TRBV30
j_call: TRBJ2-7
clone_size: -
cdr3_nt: TGTGCCTGGATCTCGAGCAGGGGGCGCGAGCAGTACTTC
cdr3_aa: CAWISSRGREQYF

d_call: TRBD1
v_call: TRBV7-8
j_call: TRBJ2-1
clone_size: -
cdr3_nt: TGTGCCAGCAGGCTGACAGGGAACAATGAGCAGTTCTTC
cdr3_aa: CASRLTGNNEQFF

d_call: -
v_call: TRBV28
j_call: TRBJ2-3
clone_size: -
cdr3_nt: TGTGCCAGCAGTTTAGCGGCAGCCGGTCGTGATACGCAGTATTTT
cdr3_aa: CASSLAAAGRDTQYF

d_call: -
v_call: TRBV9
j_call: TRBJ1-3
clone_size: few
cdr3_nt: TGTGCCAGCAGCGTAGACGTGTCACACTCTGGAAACACCATATATTTT
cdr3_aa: CASSVDVSHSGNTIYF

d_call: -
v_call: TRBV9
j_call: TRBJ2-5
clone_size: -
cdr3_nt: TGTGCCAGCAGCGTAGGGGGCCTCTTAGGGGAGACCCAGTACTTC
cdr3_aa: CASSVGGLLGETQYF

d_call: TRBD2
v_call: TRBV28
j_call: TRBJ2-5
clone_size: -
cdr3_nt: TGTGCCAGCAGCCCTGTATGGACTAGCGGGAGGGAGACCCAGTACTTC
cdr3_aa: CASSPVWTSGRETQYF

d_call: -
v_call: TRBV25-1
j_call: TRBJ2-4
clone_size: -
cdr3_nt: TGTGCCAGCCTAACCGTCGTCCTAGCCAAAAACATTCAGTACTTC
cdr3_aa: CASLTVVLAKNIQYF

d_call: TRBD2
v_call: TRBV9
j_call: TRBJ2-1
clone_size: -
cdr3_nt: TGTGCCAGCAGCGTAGTAGCGGGAGCATCCTACAATGAGCAGTTCTTC
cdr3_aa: CASSVVAGASYNEQFF

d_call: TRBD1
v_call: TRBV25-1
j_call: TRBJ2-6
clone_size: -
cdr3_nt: TGTGCCAGCAGCGACAGGGGCTCTTTCGGGGCCAACGTCCTGACTTTC
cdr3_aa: CASSDRGSFGANVLTF